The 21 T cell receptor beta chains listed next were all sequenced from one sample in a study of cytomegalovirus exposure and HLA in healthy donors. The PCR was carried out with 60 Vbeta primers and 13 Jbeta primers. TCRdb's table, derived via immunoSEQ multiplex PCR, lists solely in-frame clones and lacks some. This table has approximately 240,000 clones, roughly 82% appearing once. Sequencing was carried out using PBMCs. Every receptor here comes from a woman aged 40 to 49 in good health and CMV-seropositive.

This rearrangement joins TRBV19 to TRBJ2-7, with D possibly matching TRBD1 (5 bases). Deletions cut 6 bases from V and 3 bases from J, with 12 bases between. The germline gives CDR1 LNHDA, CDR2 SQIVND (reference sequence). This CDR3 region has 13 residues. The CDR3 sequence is CASRGQGDYEQYF. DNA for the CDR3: TGTGCCAGTAGGGGGCAGGGCGACTACGAGCAGTACTTC.

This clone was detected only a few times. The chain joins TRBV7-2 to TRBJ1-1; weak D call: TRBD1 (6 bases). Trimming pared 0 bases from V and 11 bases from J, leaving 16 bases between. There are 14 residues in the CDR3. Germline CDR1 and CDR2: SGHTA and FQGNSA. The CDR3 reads CASSLAGTPPIAFF. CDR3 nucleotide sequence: TGTGCCAGCAGCTTAGCTGGGACACCTCCTATCGCTTTCTTT.

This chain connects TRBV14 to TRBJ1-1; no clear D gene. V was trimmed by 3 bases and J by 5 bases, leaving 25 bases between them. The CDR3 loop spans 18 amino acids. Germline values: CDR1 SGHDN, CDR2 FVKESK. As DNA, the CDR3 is TGTGCCAGCAGCCACCACTCTTTCGGTGGAGGGTTCGTGACTGAAGCTTTCTTT. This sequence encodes CASSHHSFGGGFVTEAFF.

For the CDR3, the DNA is TGTGCCAGCTCTCCCCGGGACAGGGTGTACACTGAAGCTTTCTTT. Translated: CASSPRDRVYTEAFF. The V gene is TRBV18, the J gene TRBJ1-1; 9 bases are a match to TRBD1. V trimming: 6 bases; J trimming: 3 bases; junction bases outside the gene matches: 8. Germline CDR1 is KGHSH and CDR2 is LQKENI. This CDR3 is 15 amino acids long.

This chain's CDR3 is CASSLDGGAFNEQFF. The CDR3 nucleotides read TGTGCCAGCAGCTTGGACGGGGGGGCTTTTAATGAGCAGTTCTTC. The chain has TRBV5-4 and TRBJ2-1; 8 bases align to TRBD2. The CDR3 has 15 amino acids. The germline V gene has CDR1 SGHNT and CDR2 YYREEE (reference sequence). Losses at the gene ends were 0 bases for V and 7 bases for J; bases not matched to a gene: 6.

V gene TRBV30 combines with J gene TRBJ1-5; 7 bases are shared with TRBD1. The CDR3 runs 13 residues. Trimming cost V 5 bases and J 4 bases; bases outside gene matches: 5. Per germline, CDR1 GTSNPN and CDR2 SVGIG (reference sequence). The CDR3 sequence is CAWDQGVNQPQHF. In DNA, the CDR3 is TGTGCCTGGGATCAGGGGGTAAATCAGCCCCAGCATTTT. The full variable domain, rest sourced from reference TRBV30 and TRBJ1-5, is SQTIHQWPATLVQPVGSPLSLECTVEGTSNPNLYWYRQAAGRGLQLLFYSVGIGQISSEVPQNLSASRPQDRQFILSSKKLLLSDSGFYLCAWDQGVNQPQHFGDGTRLSIL.

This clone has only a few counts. In DNA form, the CDR3 reads TGTGCCAGCAGCCCCCCAGGACAGGGGGAGGAAAAACTGTTTTTT. Translated: CASSPPGQGEEKLFF. This chain connects TRBV6-9 to TRBJ1-4; 10 bases are a match to TRBD1. The CDR3 spans 15 residues. Germline CDR1 reads MNHGY; CDR2 reads SVAAGI. The junction had 9 bases not matched to a gene; V was cut back by 6 bases and J by 8 bases.

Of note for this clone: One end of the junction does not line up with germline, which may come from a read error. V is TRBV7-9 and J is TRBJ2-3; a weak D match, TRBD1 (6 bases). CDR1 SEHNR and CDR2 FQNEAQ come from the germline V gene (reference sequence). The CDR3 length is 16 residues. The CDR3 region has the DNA TGTTCCAGCAGCTTAGCCGGACAGACAGGCACAGATACGCAGTATTTT. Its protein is CSSSLAGQTGTDTQYF.

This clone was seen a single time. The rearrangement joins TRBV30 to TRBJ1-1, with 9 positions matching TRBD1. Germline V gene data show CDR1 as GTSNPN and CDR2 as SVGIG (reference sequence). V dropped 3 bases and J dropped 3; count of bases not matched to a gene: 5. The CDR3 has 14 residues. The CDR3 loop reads CAWSVTGGDTEAFF. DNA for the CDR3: TGTGCCTGGAGCGTGACAGGGGGAGACACTGAAGCTTTCTTT.

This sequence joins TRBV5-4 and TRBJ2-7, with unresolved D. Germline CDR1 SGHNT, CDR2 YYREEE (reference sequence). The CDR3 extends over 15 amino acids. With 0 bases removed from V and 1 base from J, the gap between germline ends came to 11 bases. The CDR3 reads CASSLARLGSYEQYF. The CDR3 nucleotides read TGTGCCAGCAGCTTGGCCAGGTTAGGTTCCTACGAGCAGTACTTC.

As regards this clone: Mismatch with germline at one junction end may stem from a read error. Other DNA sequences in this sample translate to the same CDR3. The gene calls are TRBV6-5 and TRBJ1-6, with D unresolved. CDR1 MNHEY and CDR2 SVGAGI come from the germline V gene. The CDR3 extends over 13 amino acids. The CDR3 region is CASSPSYNSPLHF. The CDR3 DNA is TGTGCCAGCAGTCCGAGCTATAATTCCCCCCTCCACTTT.

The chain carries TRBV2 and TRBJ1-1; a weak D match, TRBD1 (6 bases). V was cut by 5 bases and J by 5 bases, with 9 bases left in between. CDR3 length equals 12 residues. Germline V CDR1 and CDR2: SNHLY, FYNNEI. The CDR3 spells CASSTGNTEAFF. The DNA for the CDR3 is TGTGCCAGCAGTACAGGGAATACTGAAGCTTTCTTT.

This CDR3 reads CASSFLMSYNEQFF. The DNA for the CDR3 is TGTGCCAGCAGCTTCTTAATGTCCTACAATGAGCAGTTCTTC. This sequence joins TRBV7-9 and TRBJ2-1; D is ambiguous. CDR1 and CDR2 (germline): SEHNR, FQNEAQ (reference sequence). The CDR3 loop spans 14 amino acids. Trimming stripped 3 bases from V and 1 base from J, with 7 bases between. Full variable domain (outside the CDR3, taken from reference TRBV7-9 and TRBJ2-1): DTGVSQNPRHKITKRGQNVTFRCDPISEHNRLYWYRQTLGQGPEFLTYFQNEAQLEKSRLLSDRFSAERPKGSFSTLEIQRTEQGDSAMYLCASSFLMSYNEQFFGPGTRLTVL.

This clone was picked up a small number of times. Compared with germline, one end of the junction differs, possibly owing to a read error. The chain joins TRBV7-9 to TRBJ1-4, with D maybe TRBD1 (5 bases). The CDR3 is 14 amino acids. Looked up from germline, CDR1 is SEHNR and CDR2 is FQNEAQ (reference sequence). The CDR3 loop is CSSKTDLVNEKLFF. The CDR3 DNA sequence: TGTTCCAGCAAGACAGACCTAGTTAATGAAAAACTGTTTTTT. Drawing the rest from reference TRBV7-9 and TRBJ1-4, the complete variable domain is DTGVSQNPRHKITKRGQNVTFRCDPISEHNRLYWYRQTLGQGPEFLTYFQNEAQLEKSRLLSDRFSAERPKGSFSTLEIQRTEQGDSAMYLCSSKTDLVNEKLFFGSGTQLSVL.

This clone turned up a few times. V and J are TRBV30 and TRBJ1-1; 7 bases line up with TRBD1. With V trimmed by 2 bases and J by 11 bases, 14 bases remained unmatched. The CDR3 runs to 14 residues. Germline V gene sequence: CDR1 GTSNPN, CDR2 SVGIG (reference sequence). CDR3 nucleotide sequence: TGTGCCTGGAGTCTCCTCGGGACAGCTTCAATTGCTTTCTTT. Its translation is CAWSLLGTASIAFF.

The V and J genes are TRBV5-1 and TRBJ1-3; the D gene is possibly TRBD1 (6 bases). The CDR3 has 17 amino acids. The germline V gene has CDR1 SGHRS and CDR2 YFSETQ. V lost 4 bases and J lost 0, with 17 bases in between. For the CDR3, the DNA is TGCGCCAGCAGCCTCGGGGGGGCCCTCACCTCTGGAAACACCATATATTTT. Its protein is CASSLGGALTSGNTIYF.

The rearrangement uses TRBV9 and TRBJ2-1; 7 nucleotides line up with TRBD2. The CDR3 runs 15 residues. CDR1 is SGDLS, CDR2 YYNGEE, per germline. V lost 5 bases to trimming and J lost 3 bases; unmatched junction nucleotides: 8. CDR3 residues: CASSTTGGDYNEQFF. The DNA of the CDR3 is TGTGCCAGCAGTACAACGGGAGGAGACTACAATGAGCAGTTCTTC.

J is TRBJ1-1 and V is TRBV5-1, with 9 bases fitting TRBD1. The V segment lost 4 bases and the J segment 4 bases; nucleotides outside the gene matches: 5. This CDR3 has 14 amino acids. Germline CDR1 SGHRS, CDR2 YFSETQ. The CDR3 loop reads CASSRSTGGTEAFF. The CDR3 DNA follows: TGCGCCAGCAGCCGATCGACAGGGGGCACTGAAGCTTTCTTT.

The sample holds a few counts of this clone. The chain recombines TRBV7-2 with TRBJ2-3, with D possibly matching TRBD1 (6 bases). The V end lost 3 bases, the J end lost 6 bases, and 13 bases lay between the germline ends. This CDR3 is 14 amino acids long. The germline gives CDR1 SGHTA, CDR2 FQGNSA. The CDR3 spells CASSFRSGEDTQYF. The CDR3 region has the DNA TGTGCCAGCAGCTTCCGGTCAGGGGAGGATACGCAGTATTTT.

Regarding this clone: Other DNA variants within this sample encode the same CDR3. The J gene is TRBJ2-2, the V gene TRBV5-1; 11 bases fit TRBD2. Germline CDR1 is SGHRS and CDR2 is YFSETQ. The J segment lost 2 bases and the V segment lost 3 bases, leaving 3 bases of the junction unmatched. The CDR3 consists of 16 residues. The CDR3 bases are TGCGCCAGCAGCTCGGGACTAGCGGCAAACACCGGGGAGCTGTTTTTT. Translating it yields CASSSGLAANTGELFF.

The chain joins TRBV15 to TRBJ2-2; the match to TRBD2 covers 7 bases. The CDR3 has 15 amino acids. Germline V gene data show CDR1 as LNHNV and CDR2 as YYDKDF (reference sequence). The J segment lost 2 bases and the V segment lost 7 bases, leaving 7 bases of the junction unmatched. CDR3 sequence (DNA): TGTGCCACCACCACTTGGGGGGGAAACACCGGGGAGCTGTTTTTT. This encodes CATTTWGGNTGELFF.